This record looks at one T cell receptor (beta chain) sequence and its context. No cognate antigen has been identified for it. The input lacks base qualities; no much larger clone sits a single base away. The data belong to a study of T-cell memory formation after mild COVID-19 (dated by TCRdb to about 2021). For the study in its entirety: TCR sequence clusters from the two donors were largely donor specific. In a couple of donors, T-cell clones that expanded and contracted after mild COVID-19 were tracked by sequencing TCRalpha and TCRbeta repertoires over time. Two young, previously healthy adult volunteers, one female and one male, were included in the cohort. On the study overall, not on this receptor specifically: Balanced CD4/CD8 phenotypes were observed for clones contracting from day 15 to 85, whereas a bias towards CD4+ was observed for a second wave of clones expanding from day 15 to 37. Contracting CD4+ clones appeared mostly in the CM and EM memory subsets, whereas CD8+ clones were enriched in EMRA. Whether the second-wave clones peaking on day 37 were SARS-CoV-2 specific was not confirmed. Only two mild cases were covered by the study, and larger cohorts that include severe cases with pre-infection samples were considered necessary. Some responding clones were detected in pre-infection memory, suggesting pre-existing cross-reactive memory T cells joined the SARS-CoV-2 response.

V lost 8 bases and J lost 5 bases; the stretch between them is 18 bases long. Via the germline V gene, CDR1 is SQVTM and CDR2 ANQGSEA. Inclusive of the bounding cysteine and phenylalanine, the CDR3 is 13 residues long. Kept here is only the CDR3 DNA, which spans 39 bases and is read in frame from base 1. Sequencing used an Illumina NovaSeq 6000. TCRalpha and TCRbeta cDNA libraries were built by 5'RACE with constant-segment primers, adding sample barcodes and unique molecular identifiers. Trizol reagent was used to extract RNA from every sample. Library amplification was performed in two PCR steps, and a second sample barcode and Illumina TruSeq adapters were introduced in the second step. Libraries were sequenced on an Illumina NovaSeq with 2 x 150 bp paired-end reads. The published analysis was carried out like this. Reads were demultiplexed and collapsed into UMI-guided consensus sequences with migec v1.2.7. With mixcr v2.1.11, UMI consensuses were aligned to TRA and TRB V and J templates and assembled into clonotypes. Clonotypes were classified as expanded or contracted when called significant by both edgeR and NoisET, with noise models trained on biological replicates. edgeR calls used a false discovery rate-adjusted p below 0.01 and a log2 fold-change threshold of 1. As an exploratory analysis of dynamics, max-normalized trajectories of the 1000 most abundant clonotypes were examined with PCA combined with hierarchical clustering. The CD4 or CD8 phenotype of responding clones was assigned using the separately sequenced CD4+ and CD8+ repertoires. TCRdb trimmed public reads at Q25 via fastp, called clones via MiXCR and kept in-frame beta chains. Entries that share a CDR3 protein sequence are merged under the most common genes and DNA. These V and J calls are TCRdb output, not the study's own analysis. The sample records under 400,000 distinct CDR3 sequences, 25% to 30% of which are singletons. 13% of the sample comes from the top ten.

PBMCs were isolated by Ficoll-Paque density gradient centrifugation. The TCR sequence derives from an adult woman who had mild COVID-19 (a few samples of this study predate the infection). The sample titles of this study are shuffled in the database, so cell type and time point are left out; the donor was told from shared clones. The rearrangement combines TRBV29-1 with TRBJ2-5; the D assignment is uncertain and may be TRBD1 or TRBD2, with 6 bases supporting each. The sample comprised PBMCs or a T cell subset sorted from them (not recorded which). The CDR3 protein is CSTRRGVWETQYF. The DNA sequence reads TGCAGCACCCGTAGGGGGGTGTGGGAGACCCAGTACTTC.